The following is a T cell receptor (beta chain) sequence with its context. Its specificity is not known. This sample was included in a study of identical twins. Study-wide points: With abundant cord blood beta clonotypes, insertions were fewer; memory repertoires showed no such pattern. Out-of-frame TCR alpha sharing observed in monozygotic twins exceeded model estimates. Cross-sectional statistics underpinned the conclusions; the same donors were not followed. For out-of-frame alpha sequences shared by twins, low generation probability was in excess.

Germline CDR1 and CDR2: MNHNS and SASEGT. The CDR3 consists of 16 residues. Losses at the gene ends were 10 bases for V and 11 bases for J; bases not matched to a gene: 17. TCRdb analysed the 5' RACE reads with MiXCR anew, one entry per CDR3 protein. The table includes 460,000 or so distinct CDR3 sequences, 12% to 15% detected once. The same sample was also used in a study of yellow fever vaccine responses in identical twins.

This chain uses TRBV6-1 with TRBJ1-6, with TRBD1 matching 10 bases. The material sequenced was CD4+ T cells sorted from blood. This receptor was taken from a woman aged 18-35 years in good health. The CDR3: CATVPGQGSVAAPLHF. The CDR3 bases are TGTGCCACCGTACCGGGACAGGGGTCTGTCGCGGCACCCCTCCACTTT.